This TCR beta chain came from a study of cytomegalovirus exposure and HLA in healthy donors. Across the whole study: Membership in the Caucasian-associated ancestry cluster was found for about 84% of 300 to 400 genotyped donors.

On this clone: Its antigen is unidentified.

PCR used 60 Vbeta primers and 13 Jbeta primers. Only in-frame clones appear in the TCRdb table, and some are missing; sequencing was by immunoSEQ multiplex PCR. The sample lists some 34,000 clones, 60% to 70% occurring once. The length of the CDR3 is 18 residues. Per the germline V gene, CDR1 is KGHSH and CDR2 is LQKENI. Trimming removed 2 bases from V and 2 bases from J; junction bases left unmatched: 11. Whole-study results and caveats: Indistinguishability led to the exclusion of some V segments, TRBV6-2 and TRBV6-3 included. What TCR beta sequences reportedly achieved was accurate prediction of HLA-A and HLA-B alleles in most subjects.

The TCR sequence derives from a man aged 40-49 years in good health and CMV-seropositive. The V gene is TRBV18, the J gene TRBJ1-5, with 8 bases fitting TRBD1. Sequencing was performed on PBMCs. In DNA, the CDR3 is TGTGCCAGCTCACCAGTTCCCGGACAGGGCAGGGGCAATCAGCCCCAGCATTTT. This sequence encodes CASSPVPGQGRGNQPQHF.